These 23 T cell receptor beta chains share one sample of origin, sequenced in a study of blood T cell repertoires in COVID-19. Sequencing used immunoSEQ multiplex PCR; TCRdb keeps in-frame clones, though not all of them. The table records over 250,000 clones, roughly four fifths of them present only once. Sequenced material: PBMCs or T cells enriched from blood (not recorded which). Receptor source: a man aged 25 to 40 with acute COVID-19.

This clone has just one count. V usage is TRBV24-1 and J usage is TRBJ1-5; TRBD1 matches at 9 bases. The junction had 10 bases not matched to a gene; V was cut back by 4 bases and J by 7 bases. Germline CDR1 is KGHDR and CDR2 is SFDVKD. The CDR3 is 16 amino acids. Written as DNA, the CDR3 is TGTGCCACCAGTGACACAACAGGGGGCGCCTTACAGCCCCAGCATTTT. Amino acids: CATSDTTGGALQPQHF.

This chain links TRBV5-8 with TRBJ2-2, with D possibly matching TRBD2 (5 bases). This CDR3 comprises 14 residues. Germline loops: CDR1 SGHTS, CDR2 YDEGEE. Trimming took off 0 bases at V and 9 bases at J, with 12 bases between the two ends. The CDR3 here is CASSLDPEVRELFF. CDR3 in DNA: TGTGCCAGCAGCTTGGACCCGGAGGTTCGGGAGCTGTTTTTT.

This chain connects TRBV4-3 to TRBJ2-2; possibly TRBD2 for D (7 bases). CDR3 length equals 17 residues. Germline lookup yields CDR1 LGHNA and CDR2 YSLEER. Deletions cut 5 bases from V and 6 bases from J, with 22 bases between. CDR3 nucleotide sequence: TGCGCCAGCAGCTCAATGGGGGGGCAGAGTGTGTCCGGGGAGCTGTTTTTT. This sequence encodes CASSSMGGQSVSGELFF.

The V call is TRBV20-1, the J call TRBJ2-3, with D tentatively TRBD2 (6 bases). V shed 3 bases and J shed 5 bases, with 18 bases lying between them. The CDR3 contains 15 residues. CDR1 is DFQATT, CDR2 SNEGSKA, per germline (reference sequence). CDR3 sequence (DNA): TGCAGTGCTAGTAATTCGGGGACTGGTGGAGATACGCAGTATTTT. This sequence encodes CSASNSGTGGDTQYF.

This chain's CDR3 is CATSRDGGGNTQYF. The CDR3 coding sequence is TGTGCCACCAGCAGAGATGGGGGGGGCAATACGCAGTATTTT. The chain is built from TRBV15 and TRBJ2-3, with D possibly matching TRBD2 (7 bases). The ends were cut back, 0 bases at V and 7 bases at J, with 11 bases in the middle. The V gene's germline CDR1 is LNHNV and CDR2 YYDKDF (reference sequence). The CDR3 is 14 residues long.

This rearrangement joins TRBV6-5 to TRBJ1-3, with D possibly TRBD1 on 5 matching bases. V was shortened by 0 bases and J by 4 bases, with 13 bases between the two germline ends. This CDR3 has 16 residues. Germline V gene lookup returns CDR1 MNHEY and CDR2 SVGAGI. CDR3 nucleotide sequence: TGTGCCAGCAGTTACTCGAGGCAGGGAGGAGGAAACACCATATATTTT. It encodes CASSYSRQGGGNTIYF.

This clone came up many times. The J gene is TRBJ1-1, the V gene TRBV2; 8 bases map to TRBD1. The CDR3 totals 14 residues. Germline loops: CDR1 SNHLY, CDR2 FYNNEI. V lost 2 bases and J lost 6; bases outside the gene matches: 5. The CDR3 reads CASSERTGRPEAFF. CDR3 nucleotides: TGTGCCAGCAGTGAAAGGACAGGGAGGCCTGAAGCTTTCTTT.

The chain is built from TRBV29-1 and TRBJ1-1; 8 nucleotides match TRBD1. With V trimmed by 2 bases and J by 6 bases, 20 bases remained unmatched. Germline V CDR1 and CDR2: SQVTM, ANQGSEA. CDR3 size: 18 residues. In DNA form, the CDR3 reads TGCAGCGTTGAACGTGGGGGGGCTGCGACAGGGGCCCTTCCTGAAGCTTTCTTT. Residues: CSVERGGAATGALPEAFF.

This chain connects TRBV7-9 to TRBJ2-1; maybe TRBD2 (5 bases). Germline loops: CDR1 SEHNR, CDR2 FQNEAQ (reference sequence). The V end was cut by 0 bases, the J end by 9 bases, with 15 bases between. This CDR3 comprises 15 residues. In DNA form, the CDR3 reads TGTGCCAGCAGCTTAGCTTCGGTGGTGGCGGGTGAGCAGTTCTTC. Translation gives CASSLASVVAGEQFF.

The genes are TRBV18 and TRBJ1-3; D not resolved. Trimming shortened V by 3 bases and J by 0 bases, and 18 bases separated the two germline ends. The length of the CDR3 is 18 residues. CDR1 KGHSH and CDR2 LQKENI come from the germline V gene. The CDR3 DNA reads TGTGCCAGCTCACCCCCGGGGAGGCCTATTCACTCTGGAAACACCATATATTTT. The encoded protein is CASSPPGRPIHSGNTIYF.

This clone was picked up one time. The rearrangement joins TRBV28 to TRBJ2-2, with 10 bases aligning to TRBD2. This CDR3 spans 14 amino acids. V shed 7 bases and J 4 bases; nucleotides not matched to a gene: 3. CDR1 and CDR2 (germline): MDHEN, SYDVKM. The CDR3 DNA follows: TGTGCCAGCAAGCGGGGGGGAGGCACCGGGGAGCTGTTTTTT. Amino acid sequence: CASKRGGGTGELFF.

The rearrangement uses TRBV3-1 (or the pseudogene TRBV3-2) and TRBJ2-1, with D possibly being TRBD2 (5 bases). Germline CDR1 and CDR2: LGHDT and YNNKEL (reference sequence). V gave up 4 bases and J gave up 0 bases, with 13 bases separating them. The CDR3 length is 16 residues. The CDR3 bases are TGTGCCAGCAGCCGGCTCATAGCGAGCTCCTACAATGAGCAGTTCTTC. Its protein product is CASSRLIASSYNEQFF.

V usage is TRBV18 and J usage is TRBJ2-4, with 8 bases lining up with TRBD1. This CDR3 is built from 15 residues. J was trimmed by 7 bases and V by 1 base; bases with no gene match: 6. Germline CDR1 KGHSH, CDR2 LQKENI. This CDR3 is CASSPQDRAGNIQYF. CDR3 bases: TGTGCCAGCTCACCACAGGACAGGGCGGGTAACATTCAGTACTTC.

The gene calls are TRBV6-6 and TRBJ2-6; D might be TRBD2 (5 bases). CDR1 is MNHNY, CDR2 SVGAGI, per germline (reference sequence). The CDR3 is 16 amino acids. The V and J ends lost 8 bases and 4 bases respectively, with 18 bases between them. CDR3 in amino acids: CASGHGISSGANVLTF. CDR3 bases: TGTGCCAGCGGCCACGGGATATCATCCGGGGCCAACGTCCTGACTTTC.

This chain links TRBV19 with TRBJ1-2; 7 nucleotides match TRBD1. Per the germline V gene, CDR1 is LNHDA and CDR2 is SQIVND (reference sequence). The CDR3 contains 15 residues. With V trimmed by 7 bases and J by 7 bases, 15 bases remained unmatched. CDR3: CASKPSPGGTLGYTF. The DNA of the CDR3 is TGTGCCAGTAAACCAAGCCCAGGGGGAACGCTTGGCTACACCTTC.

This chain uses TRBV6-1 with TRBJ1-6, with D possibly matching TRBD1 (6 bases). In germline, CDR1 is MNHNS, CDR2 SASEGT. Trimming removed 3 bases from V and 18 bases from J, with 18 bases in between. The CDR3 extends over 13 amino acids. The CDR3 spells CASSDRLDRQAHF. DNA for the CDR3: TGTGCCAGCAGTGATAGGTTGGACCGACAGGCCCACTTT.

The genes are TRBV3-1 (or the pseudogene TRBV3-2) and TRBJ1-1; D gene unclear. The V end lost 4 bases, the J end lost 4 bases, and 10 bases lay between the germline ends. This CDR3 contains 13 residues. CDR1 and CDR2 from the germline V gene are LGHDT and YNNKEL (reference sequence). CDR3 sequence reads: CASSRAEGTEAFF. The CDR3 DNA follows: TGTGCCAGCAGCCGTGCAGAGGGCACTGAAGCTTTCTTT.

The V and J genes are TRBV20-1 and TRBJ2-1; the D is unclear. This CDR3 is 11 amino acids long. The germline CDR1 and CDR2 sequences are DFQATT and SNEGSKA (reference sequence). V gave up 6 bases and J gave up 10 bases, with 13 bases separating them. The CDR3 nucleotides are TGCAGTGCGGCAAAGACTGGAGAGCAGTTCTTC. Encoded protein: CSAAKTGEQFF.

V usage is TRBV5-5 and J usage is TRBJ2-7, with unresolved D. CDR1 is SGHKS and CDR2 is YYEKEE in the germline V gene (reference sequence). Trimming took 1 base from V and 2 from J, leaving 7 bases between them. CDR3 length: 13 residues. The CDR3 reads CASSLTATYEQYV. The CDR3 region has the DNA TGTGCCAGCAGCTTGACAGCTACCTACGAGCAGTACGTC.

The chain joins TRBV5-1 to TRBJ1-4; 10 bases match TRBD1. V was pared by 7 bases and J by 6 bases, with 6 bases of the junction left unmatched. Germline V gene sequence: CDR1 SGHRS, CDR2 YFSETQ. This CDR3 contains 14 residues. CDR3 loop: CASGYGTGDEKLFF. The CDR3 nucleotides are TGCGCCAGCGGATACGGGACAGGGGATGAAAAACTGTTTTTT.

This clone was seen just once. The V call is TRBV11-2, the J call TRBJ2-3; 11 nucleotides agree with TRBD2. Germline-derived CDR1 and CDR2 are SGHAT and FQNNGV. The V gene end was trimmed by 5 bases and the J gene end by 0 bases; junction bases not matched to a gene: 10. This CDR3 is built from 18 residues. For the CDR3, the DNA is TGTGCCAGCAGCATAGGACTAGCGGGTTCTACTAGCACAGATACGCAGTATTTT. Its protein is CASSIGLAGSTSTDTQYF. Looking up the rest from reference TRBV11-2 and TRBJ2-3 gives the full variable domain: EAGVAQSPRYKIIEKRQSVAFWCNPISGHATLYWYQQILGQGPKLLIQFQNNGVVDDSQLPKDRFSAERLKGVDSTLKIQPAKLEDSAVYLCASSIGLAGSTSTDTQYFGPGTRLTVL.

CDR3 protein: CASSDRANYGYTF. The CDR3 DNA reads TGTGCCAGTAGCGACAGGGCCAACTATGGCTACACCTTC. The chain is built from TRBV19 and TRBJ1-2; 7 nucleotides match TRBD1. V trimming: 6 bases; J trimming: 2 bases; junction bases outside the gene matches: 3. Germline V CDR1 and CDR2: LNHDA, SQIVND (reference sequence). This CDR3 comprises 13 residues.

The chain carries TRBV14 and TRBJ2-5; 13 bases are a match to TRBD2. The V segment lost 4 bases and the J segment 12 bases; nucleotides outside the gene matches: 5. This CDR3 region has 13 residues. Germline loops: CDR1 SGHDN, CDR2 FVKESK. The CDR3 nucleotides read TGTGCCAGCAGCCGACTAGCGGGAGGTCCTGAGTACTTC. Protein sequence: CASSRLAGGPEYF. The variable domain in full, completed from reference TRBV14 and TRBJ2-5, reads EAGVTQFPSHSVIEKGQTVTLRCDPISGHDNLYWYRRVMGKEIKFLLHFVKESKQDESGMPNNRFLAERTGGTYSTLKVQPAELEDSGVYFCASSRLAGGPEYFGPGTRLLVL.